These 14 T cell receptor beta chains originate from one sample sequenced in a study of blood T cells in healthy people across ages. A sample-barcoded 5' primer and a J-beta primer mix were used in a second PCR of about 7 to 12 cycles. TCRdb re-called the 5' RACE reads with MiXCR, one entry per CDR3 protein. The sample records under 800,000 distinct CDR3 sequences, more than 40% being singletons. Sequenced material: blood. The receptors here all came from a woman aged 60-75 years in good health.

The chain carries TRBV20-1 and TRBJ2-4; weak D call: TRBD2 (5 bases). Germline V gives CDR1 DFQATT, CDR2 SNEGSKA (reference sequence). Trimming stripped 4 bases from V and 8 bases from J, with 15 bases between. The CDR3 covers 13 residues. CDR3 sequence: CSAKRRSGDIQYF. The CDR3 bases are TGCAGTGCTAAGCGGAGAAGTGGGGACATTCAGTACTTC.

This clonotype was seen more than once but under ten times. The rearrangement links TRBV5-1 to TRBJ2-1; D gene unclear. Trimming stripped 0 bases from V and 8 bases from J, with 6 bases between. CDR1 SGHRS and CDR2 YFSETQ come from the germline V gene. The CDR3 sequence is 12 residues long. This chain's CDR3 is CASSLAEHEQFF. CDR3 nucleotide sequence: TGCGCCAGCAGCTTGGCCGAGCATGAGCAGTTCTTC.

In DNA, the CDR3 is TGCAGTGCTAGGATGGCGAACACCGGGGAGCTGTTTTTT. As protein: CSARMANTGELFF. The chain links TRBV20-1 to TRBJ2-2; no reliable D call. CDR3 length: 13 amino acids. The germline V and J ends were trimmed by 3 bases and 0 bases, with 5 bases remaining between them. CDR1 DFQATT and CDR2 SNEGSKA come from the germline V gene (reference sequence).

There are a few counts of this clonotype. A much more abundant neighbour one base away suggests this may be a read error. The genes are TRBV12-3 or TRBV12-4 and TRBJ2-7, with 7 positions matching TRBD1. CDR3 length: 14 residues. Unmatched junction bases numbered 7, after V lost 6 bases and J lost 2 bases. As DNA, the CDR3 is TGTGCCAGCAGCCAGACAGGGAAGGCCTACGAGCAGTACTTC. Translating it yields CASSQTGKAYEQYF.

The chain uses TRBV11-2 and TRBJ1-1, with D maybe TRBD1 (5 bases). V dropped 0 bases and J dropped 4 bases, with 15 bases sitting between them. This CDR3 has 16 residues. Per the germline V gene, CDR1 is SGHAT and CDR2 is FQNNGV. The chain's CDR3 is CASSLDLTRVATEAFF. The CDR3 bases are TGTGCCAGCAGCTTAGATCTGACCAGGGTGGCCACTGAAGCTTTCTTT. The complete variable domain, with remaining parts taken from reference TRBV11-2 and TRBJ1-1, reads EAGVAQSPRYKIIEKRQSVAFWCNPISGHATLYWYQQILGQGPKLLIQFQNNGVVDDSQLPKDRFSAERLKGVDSTLKIQPAKLEDSAVYLCASSLDLTRVATEAFFGQGTRLTVV.

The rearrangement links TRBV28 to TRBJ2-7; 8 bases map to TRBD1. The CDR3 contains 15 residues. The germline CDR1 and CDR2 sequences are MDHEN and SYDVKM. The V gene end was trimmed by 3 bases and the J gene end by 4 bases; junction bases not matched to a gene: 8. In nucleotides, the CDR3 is TGTGCCAGCAGTTTGACAGGGGTAGGGTGGTACGAGCAGTACTTC. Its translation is CASSLTGVGWYEQYF.

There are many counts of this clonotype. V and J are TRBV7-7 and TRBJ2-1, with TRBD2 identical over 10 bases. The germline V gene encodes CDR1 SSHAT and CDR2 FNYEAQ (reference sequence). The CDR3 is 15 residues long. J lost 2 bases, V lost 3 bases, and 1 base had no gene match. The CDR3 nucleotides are TGTGCCAGCAGCTTCGGACTAGCGGCCTACAATGAGCAGTTCTTC. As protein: CASSFGLAAYNEQFF. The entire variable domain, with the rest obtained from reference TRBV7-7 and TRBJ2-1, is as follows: GAGVSQSPRYKVTKRGQDVTLRCDPISSHATLYWYQQALGQGPEFLTYFNYEAQPDKSGLPSDRFSAERPEGSISTLTIQRTEQRDSAMYRCASSFGLAAYNEQFFGPGTRLTVL.

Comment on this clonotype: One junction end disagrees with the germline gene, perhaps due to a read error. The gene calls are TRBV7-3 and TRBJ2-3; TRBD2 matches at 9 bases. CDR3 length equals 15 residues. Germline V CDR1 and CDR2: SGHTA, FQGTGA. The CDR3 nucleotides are TGTGCCAGCAGCTTAAAACTAGCGGGCACAGATATGCAGTATTTT. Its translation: CASSLKLAGTDMQYF.

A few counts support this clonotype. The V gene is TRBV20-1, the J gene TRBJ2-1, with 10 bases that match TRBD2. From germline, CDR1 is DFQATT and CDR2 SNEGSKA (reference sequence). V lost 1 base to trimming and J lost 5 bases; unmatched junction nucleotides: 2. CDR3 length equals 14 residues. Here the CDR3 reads CSARALAGDNEQFF. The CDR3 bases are TGCAGTGCTAGAGCGCTAGCGGGAGACAATGAGCAGTTCTTC.

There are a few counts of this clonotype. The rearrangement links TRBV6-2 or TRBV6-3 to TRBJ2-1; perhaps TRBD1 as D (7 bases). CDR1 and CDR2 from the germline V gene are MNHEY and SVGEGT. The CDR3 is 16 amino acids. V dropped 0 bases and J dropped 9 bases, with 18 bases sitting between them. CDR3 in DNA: TGTGCCAGCAGTTACTCCGTTGCAGGGGGGCGGGGTGAGCAGTTCTTC. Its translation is CASSYSVAGGRGEQFF.

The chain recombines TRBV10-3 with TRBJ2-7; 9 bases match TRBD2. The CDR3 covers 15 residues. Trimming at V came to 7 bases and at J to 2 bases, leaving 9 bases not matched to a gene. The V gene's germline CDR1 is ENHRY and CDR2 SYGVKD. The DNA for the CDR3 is TGTGCCATCACCTTCGGACTAGCGCTTCCCTACGAGCAGTACTTC. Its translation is CAITFGLALPYEQYF.

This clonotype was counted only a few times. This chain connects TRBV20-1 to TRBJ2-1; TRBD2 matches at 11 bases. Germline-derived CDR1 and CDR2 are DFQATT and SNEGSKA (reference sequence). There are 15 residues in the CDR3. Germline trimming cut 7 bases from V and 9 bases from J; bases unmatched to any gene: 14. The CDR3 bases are TGCAGTGTTATAGCGGGAGGGCCAACCCGGGGTGAGCAGTTCTTC. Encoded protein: CSVIAGGPTRGEQFF.

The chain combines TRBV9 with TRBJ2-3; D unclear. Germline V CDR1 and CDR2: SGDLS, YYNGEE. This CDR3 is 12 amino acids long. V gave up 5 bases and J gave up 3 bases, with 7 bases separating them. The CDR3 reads CASRGMTDTQYF. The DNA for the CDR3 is TGTGCCAGCAGGGGCATGACAGATACGCAGTATTTT.

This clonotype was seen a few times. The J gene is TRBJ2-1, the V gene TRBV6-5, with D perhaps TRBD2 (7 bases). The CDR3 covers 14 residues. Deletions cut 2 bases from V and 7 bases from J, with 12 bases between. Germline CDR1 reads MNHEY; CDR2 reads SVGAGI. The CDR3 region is CASSYRGGKNEQFF. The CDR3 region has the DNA TGTGCCAGCAGTTACAGGGGGGGAAAGAATGAGCAGTTCTTC.